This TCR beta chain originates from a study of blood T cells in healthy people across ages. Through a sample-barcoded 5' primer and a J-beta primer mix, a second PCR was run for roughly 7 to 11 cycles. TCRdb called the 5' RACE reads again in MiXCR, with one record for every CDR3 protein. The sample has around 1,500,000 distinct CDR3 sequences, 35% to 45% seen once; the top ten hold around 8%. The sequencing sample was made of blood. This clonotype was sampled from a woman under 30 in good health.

CDR3 loop: CASSPDRRSYNEQFF. CDR3 DNA sequence: TGTGCCAGCAGTCCGGACAGGCGTTCCTACAATGAGCAGTTCTTC. This sequence joins TRBV27 and TRBJ2-1; 7 bases are a match to TRBD1. V was clipped by 5 bases and J by 1 base; unmatched bases: 5. The CDR3 totals 15 residues. Germline CDR1 MNHEY, CDR2 SMNVEV (reference sequence).